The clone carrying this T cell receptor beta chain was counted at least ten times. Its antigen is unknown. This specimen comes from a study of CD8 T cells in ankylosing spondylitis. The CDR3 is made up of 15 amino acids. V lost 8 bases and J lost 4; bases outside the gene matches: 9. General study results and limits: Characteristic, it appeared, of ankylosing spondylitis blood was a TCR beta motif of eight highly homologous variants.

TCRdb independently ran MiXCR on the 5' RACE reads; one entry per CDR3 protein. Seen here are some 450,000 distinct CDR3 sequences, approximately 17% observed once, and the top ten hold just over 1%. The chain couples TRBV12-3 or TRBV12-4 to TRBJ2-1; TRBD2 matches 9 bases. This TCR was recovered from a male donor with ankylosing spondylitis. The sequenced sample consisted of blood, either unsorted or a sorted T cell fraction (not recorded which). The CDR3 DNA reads TGTGCCAGCCGACCTCAGACTAGCGGATACAATGAGCAGTTCTTC. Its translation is CASRPQTSGYNEQFF.